These T cell receptor beta chains were read from a single sample in a study of cytomegalovirus exposure and HLA in healthy donors. TCRdb's table, derived via immunoSEQ multiplex PCR, lists solely in-frame clones and lacks some. Counted here are 100,000 to 150,000 clones, about three quarters occurring once; the ten biggest clones make up 1.8%. The sample consisted of PBMCs. These receptors were taken from a woman aged 40 to 50 in good health and CMV-seronegative. The CDR3 runs from the conserved cysteine through the conserved F or W. A D gene is named only where the DNA matches it firmly. Only part of the rows carry a size: once, few, many, or a class if the clone is expanded.

v_call	j_call	d_call	clone_size	cdr3_aa	cdr3_nt
TRBV28	TRBJ2-1	TRBD2	NA	CASSPGEGNQQFF	TGTGCCAGCAGTCCCGGGGAGGGCAATCAGCAGTTCTTC
TRBV7-9	TRBJ1-1	NA	NA	CASSRATGITEAFF	TGTGCCAGCAGCCGAGCTACAGGGATCACTGAAGCTTTCTTT
TRBV6-1	TRBJ1-4	TRBD1	NA	CASSVGATGTGTEKLFF	TGTGCCAGCAGTGTTGGGGCCACCGGGACAGGGACTGAAAAACTGTTTTTT
TRBV7-9	TRBJ1-2	TRBD1	few	CASSWVLVGQGDLNYGYTF	TGTGCCAGCAGCTGGGTGTTAGTGGGACAGGGGGACCTGAACTATGGCTACACCTTC
TRBV6-1	TRBJ2-3	TRBD2	few	CASPGTSGSTDTQYF	TGTGCCAGCCCGGGGACTAGCGGGAGCACAGATACGCAGTATTTT
TRBV11-2	TRBJ1-6	NA	NA	CASSFKGEDSPLHF	TGTGCCAGCAGCTTTAAGGGAGAGGATTCACCCCTCCACTTT
TRBV5-6	TRBJ1-2	NA	NA	CASSLVGQYYGYTF	TGTGCCAGCAGCTTGGTAGGACAGTACTATGGCTACACCTTC
TRBV14	TRBJ1-1	NA	few	CASSQLRATEAFF	TGTGCCAGCAGCCAGTTGCGAGCCACTGAAGCTTTCTTT
TRBV12-5	TRBJ2-1	TRBD1	NA	CASGPGGLNEQFF	TGTGCTAGTGGTCCAGGGGGCCTCAATGAGCAGTTCTTC
TRBV11-2	TRBJ2-1	TRBD2	NA	CASSLAGMVAGEALRFF	TGTGCCAGCAGCTTAGCGGGTATGGTAGCGGGAGAGGCCCTGCGGTTCTTC
TRBV5-1	TRBJ2-5	TRBD1	NA	CASSLGTGAPIGRQTQYF	TGCGCCAGCAGCTTGGGGACAGGGGCGCCGATAGGGCGACAGACCCAGTACTTC
TRBV18	TRBJ2-3	NA	NA	CASSPPTRADTQYF	TGTGCCAGCTCACCACCGACTAGGGCCGATACGCAGTATTTT
TRBV2	TRBJ1-1	NA	NA	CASSEWGDIRGPEAFF	TGTGCCAGCAGTGAATGGGGCGATATAAGGGGCCCTGAAGCTTTCTTT
TRBV7-9	TRBJ1-4	NA	NA	CASSPTGVNEKLFF	TGTGCCAGCAGCCCGACAGGAGTTAATGAAAAACTGTTTTTT
TRBV9	TRBJ1-5	TRBD1	once	CASSVEGASNQPQHF	TGTGCCAGCAGCGTAGAGGGGGCCAGCAATCAGCCCCAGCATTTT
TRBV6-6	TRBJ2-7	TRBD1	NA	CASSIGQGLSYEQYF	TGTGCCAGCAGTATAGGACAGGGCCTCTCCTACGAGCAGTACTTC
TRBV5-1	TRBJ2-2	TRBD1	NA	CASSVQQGTPGELFF	TGCGCCAGCAGCGTACAACAGGGGACCCCCGGGGAGCTGTTTTTT
TRBV30	TRBJ2-5	NA	few	CAWSAGGLQHQETQYF	TGTGCCTGGAGTGCAGGGGGACTGCAACACCAAGAGACCCAGTACTTC